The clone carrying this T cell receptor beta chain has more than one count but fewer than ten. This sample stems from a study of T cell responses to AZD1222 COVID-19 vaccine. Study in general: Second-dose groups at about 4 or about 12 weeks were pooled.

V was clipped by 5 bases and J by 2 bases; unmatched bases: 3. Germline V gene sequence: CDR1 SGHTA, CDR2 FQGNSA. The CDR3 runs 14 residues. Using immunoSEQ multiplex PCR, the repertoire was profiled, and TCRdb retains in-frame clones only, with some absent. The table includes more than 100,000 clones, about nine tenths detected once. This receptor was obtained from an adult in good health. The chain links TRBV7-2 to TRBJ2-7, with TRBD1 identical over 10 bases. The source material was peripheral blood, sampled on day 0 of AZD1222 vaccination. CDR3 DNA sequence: TGTGCCAGCAGCCTAGGGACAGGGGCCTACGAGCAGTACTTC. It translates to CASSLGTGAYEQYF.